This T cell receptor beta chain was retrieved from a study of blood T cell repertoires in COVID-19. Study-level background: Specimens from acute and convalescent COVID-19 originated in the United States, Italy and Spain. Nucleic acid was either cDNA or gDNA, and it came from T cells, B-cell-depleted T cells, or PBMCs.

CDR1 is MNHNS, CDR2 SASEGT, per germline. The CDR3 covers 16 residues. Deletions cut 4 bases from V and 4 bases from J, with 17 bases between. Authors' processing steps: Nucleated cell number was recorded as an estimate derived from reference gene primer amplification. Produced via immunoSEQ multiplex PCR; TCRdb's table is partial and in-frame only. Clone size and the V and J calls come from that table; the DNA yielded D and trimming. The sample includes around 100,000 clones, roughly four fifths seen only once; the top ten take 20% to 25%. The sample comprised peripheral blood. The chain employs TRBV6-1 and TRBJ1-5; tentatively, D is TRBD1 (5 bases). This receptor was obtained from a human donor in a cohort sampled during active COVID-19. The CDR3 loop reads CASSGGGPGVNQPQHF. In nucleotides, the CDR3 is TGTGCCAGCAGTGGCGGGGGACCCGGGGTAAATCAGCCCCAGCATTTT.